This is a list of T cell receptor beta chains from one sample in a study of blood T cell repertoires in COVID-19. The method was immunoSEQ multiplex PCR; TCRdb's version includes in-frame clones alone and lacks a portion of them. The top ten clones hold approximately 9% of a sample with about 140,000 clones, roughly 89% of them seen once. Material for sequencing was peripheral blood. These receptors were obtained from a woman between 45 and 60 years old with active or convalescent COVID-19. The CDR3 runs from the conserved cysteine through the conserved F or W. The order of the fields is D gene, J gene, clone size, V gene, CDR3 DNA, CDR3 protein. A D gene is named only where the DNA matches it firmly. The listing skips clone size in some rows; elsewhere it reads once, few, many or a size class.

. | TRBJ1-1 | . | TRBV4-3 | TGCGCCAGCAGCCAAGCCTCCGAGGGTCCGGGCCCTGAAGCTTTCTTT | CASSQASEGPGPEAFF
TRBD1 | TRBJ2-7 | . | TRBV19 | TGTGCCAGTAGTTCGGCCGGGACAGGGGGCGAGCAGTACTTC | CASSSAGTGGEQYF
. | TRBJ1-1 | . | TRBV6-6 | TGTGCCAGCAGCCGGGGACTCCGAAGCTCGACTGAAGCTTTCTTT | CASSRGLRSSTEAFF
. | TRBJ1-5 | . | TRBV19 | TGTGCCAGTAGTAGGAGGGGCAATCAGCCCCAGCATTTT | CASSRRGNQPQHF
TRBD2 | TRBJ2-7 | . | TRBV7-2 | TGTGCCAGCAGCTTAGCGCGGGAGGGTAGCGGGAGGGCGAGCTCCTACGAGCAGTACTTC | CASSLAREGSGRASSYEQYF
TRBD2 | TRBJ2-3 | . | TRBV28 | TGTGCCAGCAGTTTATCGTCGGGTGGGGGGGGAATAGATACGCAGTATTTT | CASSLSSGGGGIDTQYF
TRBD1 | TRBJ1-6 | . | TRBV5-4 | TGTGCCAGCAGCTGGGGGGACAGGGTTAATTCACCCCTCCACTTT | CASSWGDRVNSPLHF
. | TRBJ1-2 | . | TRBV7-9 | TGTGCCAGCAGCTCCCACTGGGGGGGAATTAATGGCTACACCTTC | CASSSHWGGINGYTF
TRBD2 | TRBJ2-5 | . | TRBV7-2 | TGTGCCAGCAGCTTACCAGCGGGGGGGCTCGAGACCCAGTACTTC | CASSLPAGGLETQYF
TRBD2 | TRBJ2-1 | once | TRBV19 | TGTGCCAGTAGTCAAAAGACTAGCGGGAACAATGAGCAGTTCTTC | CASSQKTSGNNEQFF
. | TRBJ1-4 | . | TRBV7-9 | TGTGCCAGCAGCGACCGCCAGGGTGGTGAAAAACTGTTTTTT | CASSDRQGGEKLFF
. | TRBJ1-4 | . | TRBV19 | TGTGCCAGTAATACGGACAAAGTTAATGAAAAACTGTTTTTT | CASNTDKVNEKLFF
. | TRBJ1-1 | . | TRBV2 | TGTGCCAGCAGTGATGGCCCCCGGGTCGACGCTTTCTTT | CASSDGPRVDAFF
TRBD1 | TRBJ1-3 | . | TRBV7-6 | TGTGCCAGCAGCTTACGACAGGGGCCTGGAAACACCATATATTTT | CASSLRQGPGNTIYF
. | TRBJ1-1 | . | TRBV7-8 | TGTGCCAGCAGCTCAACCGGGAGCCTTTCTTATGAAGCTTTCTTT | CASSSTGSLSYEAFF
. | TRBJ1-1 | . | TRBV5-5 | TGTGCCAGCAGCTTGCCAGGGTCCCAGAACACTGAAGCTTTCTTT | CASSLPGSQNTEAFF
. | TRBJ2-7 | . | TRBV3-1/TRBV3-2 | TGTGCCAGCAGCCAAACAGGCCTGGAGCAGTACTTC | CASSQTGLEQYF
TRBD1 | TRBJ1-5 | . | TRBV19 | TGTGCCAGTAGTGTATTAGACAGGGGAAATCAGCCCCAGCATTTT | CASSVLDRGNQPQHF
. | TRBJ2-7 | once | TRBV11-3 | TGTGCCAGCAGCTTAGGCGGGGTTAACGAGCAGTACTTC | CASSLGGVNEQYF
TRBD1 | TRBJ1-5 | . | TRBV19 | TGTGCCAGTAGTATAGGGGGCAGGGGGAACAATCAGCCCCAGCATTTT | CASSIGGRGNNQPQHF
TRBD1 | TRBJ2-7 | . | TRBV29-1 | TGCAGCGTTGAAGCAGGGGACAGGGGCCCTTACGAGCAGTACTTC | CSVEAGDRGPYEQYF